This T cell receptor beta chain was sequenced for a study of cytomegalovirus exposure and HLA in healthy donors (dated by TCRdb to between 2016 and 2019). For the study in its entirety: According to an earlier analysis of 587 of the donors, about 179 million T cells yielded 90 million to 130 million unique TCR beta sequences and about 300 Gb of sequence data. The aim of the study was to test whether cataloging public T cell receptors could identify signatures of past pathogen exposure. Of the 300 to 500 genotyped donors, approximately 81% were placed in the genetic ancestry cluster associated with self-reported Caucasian donors. To predict cytomegalovirus infection status, the study brought together high-throughput TCR immunosequencing, statistical association of individual TCRs with disease status, and machine learning. An earlier analysis of fewer than 750 of the donors used high-throughput TCR beta sequencing to judge whether each TCR beta V gene segment behaved as functional or pseudogenic. Rather than drawing on any new phenotypic data, the later analysis identified candidate immune exposures from TCR beta sequences and the way those sequences occurred across donors. The number of donors typed differed by locus, with about 620-630 for A, B, C, DRB1 and DQB1, roughly 550 for DQA1, approximately 580 for DPA1, and some 440 for DPB1. Across 300 to 500 genotyped donors of the cohort, an average of about 220,000 unique TCR beta nucleotide sequences per donor were sequenced, and 15% to 20% of those sequences were non-productive. All discovery cohort repertoires had been generated on a single sequencing platform. Along with the approximately 600-subject first cohort, a separate validation cohort of roughly 110 different subjects was used. An early release covering roughly 600 HLA-typed donors comprised about 300 gigabases of sequencing data and 65 million to 100 million unique TCR sequences. In a later analysis, previously published TCR beta repertoires from 600 to 850 donors were re-analyzed and high-resolution HLA genotyping was added so that TCR occurrence patterns could be studied. In a later genetic analysis, genome-wide SNP genotypes for about 55% of the roughly 670 donors were used, and that subset was treated as a discovery cohort. HLA typing covered class I and class II loci at four-digit resolution. Donor age, sex, ethnicity and CMV serostatus were compiled alongside the repertoire data. A handful of DR-DQ haplotypes were treated as single units for association and clustering because of strong linkage in the cohort. Using immunosequencing, the study profiled T cell repertoires from some 670 subjects and related those repertoires to cytomegalovirus serostatus.

For this clone: Its antigen is currently not known. Within one base of it there is no much larger clone, and no base qualities were kept.

The protocol used for the library was the immunoSEQ multiplex PCR assay. For the multiplex PCR, a mixture combining 60 forward primers for TCR Vbeta segments and 13 reverse primers for TCR Jbeta segments was used. Amplification of the CDR3 region of rearranged TCR beta genes was performed with a multiplex PCR assay on genomic DNA. Amplified TCR beta libraries were sequenced as 87-base-pair reads on the Illumina HiSeq System. In the authors' own workflow: A later analysis counted some 80 million unique TCR beta chains across the approximately 700 repertoires, and some 11 million of these chains were shared by at least two donors. Raw reads were error-corrected and collapsed into unique sequences with a nearest-neighbor algorithm that merged closely related sequences to remove PCR and sequencing errors. CDR3 sequences were aligned to IMGT reference sequences to assign V, D and J gene segments. For a sequence to be retained, at least a six-nucleotide match to both a V gene segment and a J gene segment was required. Rearrangements were classified as productive when the CDR3 lacked stop codons and remained in frame with V and J, and all other rearrangements were classified as non-productive. Following IMGT convention, CDR3 was defined as the stretch from the second conserved V-encoded cysteine to the conserved J-encoded phenylalanine. In an earlier analysis of more than 550 of the donors, sequences lacking an unambiguous match to a single V gene segment were excluded. An earlier analysis of a few hundred of the donors classified V segments as functional when productive rearrangements were above 56.7% and as segregating when the standard deviation between donors was above 5%. A statistical classification framework was built to diagnose cytomegalovirus status from the catalog of TCR beta chain sequences. A later analysis assigned V and J genes by comparing TCR nucleotide sequences with IMGT/GENE-DB human TR gene sequences. The TCRdist pipeline was used in a later analysis to assign CDR3 sequences and most-parsimonious VDJ recombination scenarios. In a later analysis, each TCR beta chain was defined by its CDR3 amino acid sequence together with its V-gene family, and reads without a unique V-gene family were excluded. To address suspected cross-contamination and a sequencing artifact, a later analysis removed around 600 highly shared, low-generation-probability nucleotide sequences. In a later analysis, a clonal expansion index for each public chain was calculated from normalized within-repertoire ranks of inferred template counts. In a later analysis, generation probabilities were computed with a VDJ recombination model fitted to out-of-frame rearrangements, and the resulting probabilities were checked against IGoR. In a later analysis, hypergeometric tests were used to score TCR-TCR, TCR-HLA and TCR-CMV co-occurrence, with a repertoire-size bias correction applied to TCR pairs. In a later analysis, false discovery rates were estimated by permuting HLA or CMV assignments 20 times. In a later analysis, co-occurring TCRs were grouped using DBSCAN, and TCRdist sequence similarity was added for clustering within HLA-allele-positive subsets. Repertoires with fewer than 30,000 or more than 120,000 public chains, plus five repertoires with anomalous nucleotide sharing, were excluded from co-occurrence clustering. TCRdb mirrors the immuneACCESS table, restricted to in-frame sequences. Some clones are absent from its copies; in checked studies, under half trace to an unresolved V gene, and the reason for the others is unknown. V, J and clone size were drawn from that table, and D and trimming were deduced from the DNA. The sample includes 73,000 or so clones, with roughly 73% observed a single time. The ten top clones hold about 15% of the sample.

The junction shows trimming of 0 bases on V and 8 bases on J, plus 22 bases between the germline ends. The CDR3 starts with the cysteine, ends with the phenylalanine, and has 17 residues. Kept here is only the CDR3 DNA, which spans 51 bases and is read in frame from base 1. CDR1 is given as SEHNR and CDR2 as FQNEAQ, both from the germline V gene (reference sequence). The paper's findings and limits, for the study overall: In a later analysis, most CMV-associated TCR beta chains were found to appear HLA-restricted, with HLA associations seemingly driven largely by CMV exposure. Immune exposure information for the cohort was limited to CMV serostatus. The cohort was sequenced for TCR beta chains only, and without alpha or paired-chain data the features that could be detected were limited. In a later analysis, the rate of TCR association differed among HLA loci, with DRB1 alleles having the most associated TCRs and HLA-C alleles having the fewest. According to a later analysis, parvovirus B19, influenza, CMV and Epstein-Barr virus appeared linked to several top co-occurrence clusters. Compared with the approximately 710-donor mean, donors in an Asian-associated ancestry cluster had fewer N-insertions in productive TCRs, according to a later genetic analysis. The earlier analysis of approximately 590 of the donors excluded approximately 17 rarely observed V segments, including chromosome 9 orphons, because counts were too low. The classifier was reported to diagnose cytomegalovirus status with high specificity and sensitivity in both the original cohort and the validation cohort. A cluster of highly shared sequence variants was judged likely to be a technical artifact of the sequencing pipeline. A further reported finding was that TCR beta sequences accurately predicted the HLA-A and HLA-B alleles for most subjects in the first cohort. A later analysis associated 15,000 or so TCR beta sequences with specific HLA alleles at a false discovery rate of 0.05. Three of the identified cytomegalovirus-associated TCR beta chains were confirmed in vitro to be specific for cytomegalovirus antigens. When HLA alleles, especially DR and DQ, strongly co-occurred, attributing TCR associations to individual alleles was difficult. According to the authors, the approach could potentially be generalized to other disease states and immunological phenotypes. In the study, approximately 160 TCR beta chains were listed as associated with cytomegalovirus. Some IMGT-functional V segments, including TRBV6-2 and TRBV6-3, could not be told apart with the 87-base-pair reads, so those segments were excluded. An association between a missense DCLRE1C variant and V-gene and J-gene trimming of TCR beta chains was found in a later genetic analysis and replicated in an independent cohort. The presence/absence analyses assumed that sequencing depth was roughly uniform across donors, and that assumption may not be true. Because some donors lacked HLA typing at each locus, the association tests relied only on the typed subset. An earlier analysis of around 600 of the donors showed that most TCR beta V segments appeared in productive rearrangements either about 87% or about 30% of the time, which broadly matched IMGT annotations. Across donors, most TCR sequences were observed very rarely, whereas some public TCRs were present in many individuals. Correlated functional status among segregating V segments might reflect linkage disequilibrium, but an unknown experimental factor could not be ruled out. In a later analysis, HLA-associated TCR beta chains showed more clonal expansion and lower generation probabilities than non-associated chains that were equally common.

The cohort was made up of 666 healthy bone marrow donors. Cohort members were all nominally healthy when sampled, although unrecorded immune exposures were likely present. The donor was CMV seropositive and belonged to the group of 250 to 300 seropositive cohort members. A peripheral blood sample was provided by each donor, and peripheral blood mononuclear cells were used for TCR beta sequencing. Genomic DNA extraction from the blood cell samples was performed with the Qiagen DNeasy Blood Extraction Kit. The sequencing input was PBMCs. The receptor chain draws on TRBV7-9 and TRBJ1-2; tentative D gene TRBD1, with 5 bases matching. The clonotype was recovered from a middle-aged woman in good health and CMV-seropositive. This receptor has the CDR3 CASSLAHPGGTNNGYTF. The nucleotides read TGTGCCAGCAGCTTAGCGCATCCCGGGGGAACGAATAACGGCTACACCTTC.